A selection of T cell receptor beta chains follows, all from one sample in a study of beta chain features in type 1 diabetes. TCRdb's table, derived via immunoSEQ multiplex PCR, lists solely in-frame clones and lacks some. Here the sample spans 300,000 or so clones, roughly an eighth being singletons. The material sequenced was naive CD4+ T cells from blood. These receptors all come from a man younger than 40 with type 1 diabetes. The CDR3 runs from the conserved cysteine through the conserved F or W. A D gene is named only where the DNA matches it firmly. Not every row has a clone size; where given, it reads once, few, many or a size class.

J gene	D gene	V gene	CDR3 length	clone size	CDR3 DNA	CDR3 protein
TRBJ1-5	TRBD1	TRBV15	15	few	TGTGCCACCAGCCCGCGGGACAGGGGTGATCAGCCCCAGCATTTT	CATSPRDRGDQPQHF
TRBJ2-3	NA	TRBV7-6	14	NA	TGTGCCAGCAGCTCGATGTACCGCGCAGATACGCAGTATTTT	CASSSMYRADTQYF
TRBJ2-7	TRBD2	TRBV11-1	15	NA	TGTGCCAGCAGCTTATCTCTAGCGGGAGGCTACGAGCAGTACTTC	CASSLSLAGGYEQYF
TRBJ2-5	TRBD2	TRBV7-9	17	NA	TGTGCCAGCAGCTCGAGGGTTACTAGCGGGAGCCAAGAGACCCAGTACTTC	CASSSRVTSGSQETQYF
TRBJ2-1	TRBD2	TRBV7-9	14	NA	TGTGCCAGCAGCTTATCGACTAGCGTCGATGAGCAGTTCTTC	CASSLSTSVDEQFF
TRBJ2-3	TRBD2	TRBV9	16	NA	TGTGCCAGCAGCGTAGCCCCGGGACTAGCAACAGATACGCAGTATTTT	CASSVAPGLATDTQYF
TRBJ2-5	TRBD1	TRBV7-9	14	few	TGTGCCAGCAGCCCGGGACAGGGGGAACAGACCCAGTACTTC	CASSPGQGEQTQYF
TRBJ1-1	TRBD1	TRBV27	14	NA	TGTGCCAGCAGTTCGTTGACAGGGGTCACTGAAGCTTTCTTT	CASSSLTGVTEAFF
TRBJ2-5	TRBD2	TRBV2	12	NA	TGTGCCGGGGGGAGGGCGACAGAGACCCAGTACTTC	CAGGRATETQYF
TRBJ2-2	TRBD2	TRBV18	17	few	TGTGCCAGCTCACCACTACTCGCGGGAGAATCCACCGGGGAGCTGTTTTTT	CASSPLLAGESTGELFF
TRBJ2-1	TRBD1	TRBV6-4	15	few	TGTGCCAGCAGTCTCCGGGACAGGGGAAGCGATGAGCAGTTCTTC	CASSLRDRGSDEQFF
TRBJ2-3	TRBD2	TRBV9	16	NA	TGTGCCAGCAGCTCCCTACTAGCGGGAGCATCAGATACGCAGTATTTT	CASSSLLAGASDTQYF
TRBJ2-2	NA	TRBV7-2	14	NA	TGTGCCAGCAGCTTTGGACACGAGTCGGGGGAGCTGTTTTTT	CASSFGHESGELFF
TRBJ2-5	NA	TRBV18	13	NA	TGTGCCAGCTCACCACCGGCACAAGAGACCCAGTACTTC	CASSPPAQETQYF
TRBJ1-1	NA	TRBV30	18	few	TGTGCCTGGAGTGTTTATAGTAGCTGGCACAGCGGGAACACTGAAGCTTTCTTT	CAWSVYSSWHSGNTEAFF
TRBJ2-5	TRBD1	TRBV6-5	15	few	TGTGCCAGCAGTTACCGCAGGGGGTCGGGCGAGACCCAGTACTTC	CASSYRRGSGETQYF
TRBJ2-1	TRBD2	TRBV4-2	16	NA	TGTGCCAGCAGCCAAGAGCGGGAGGGCTCCTACAATGAGCAGTTCTTC	CASSQEREGSYNEQFF
TRBJ2-7	TRBD2	TRBV5-1	15	NA	TGCGCCAGCAGCTTGGAACTAGCGGGAGGAGGCGAGCAGTACTTC	CASSLELAGGGEQYF
TRBJ2-1	TRBD2	TRBV5-6	17	NA	TGTGCCAGCAGCTTGTGGCTAGCGGGAGGGCCTTACAATGAGCAGTTCTTC	CASSLWLAGGPYNEQFF
TRBJ1-1	TRBD1	TRBV5-6	17	NA	TGTGCCAGCAACCGGCCCGGGACAGGGGGCTCAAACACTGAAGCTTTCTTT	CASNRPGTGGSNTEAFF
TRBJ2-7	NA	TRBV6-6	14	NA	TGTGCCAGCAGTTACCCCATCGGTGGTTCTGAGCAGTACTTC	CASSYPIGGSEQYF
TRBJ2-5	TRBD2	TRBV7-9	17	few	TGTGCCAGCAGCGCTATACTAGCGGGAGGCGGGGGAGAGACCCAGTACTTC	CASSAILAGGGGETQYF
TRBJ2-7	NA	TRBV5-1	14	NA	TGCGCCAGCAGCTGGAACACAGGTTCCTACGAGCAGTACTTC	CASSWNTGSYEQYF
TRBJ2-5	TRBD2	TRBV30	13	NA	TGTGCCTGGAGTGTACTGGGGGGGGAGACCCAGTACTTC	CAWSVLGGETQYF
TRBJ2-5	TRBD2	TRBV4-2	16	few	TGTGCCAGCAGCCTACCGGAGACTAGCGGGTCTGAGACCCAGTACTTC	CASSLPETSGSETQYF
TRBJ1-5	NA	TRBV2	13	NA	TGTGCCAGCAGTCTTGAGCCCAATCAGCCCCAGCATTTT	CASSLEPNQPQHF
TRBJ1-5	TRBD1	TRBV14	15	NA	TGTGCCAGCAGCCAAGGTCAGGGGGACGGTTGGCCCCAGCATTTT	CASSQGQGDGWPQHF
TRBJ2-1	NA	TRBV28	11	NA	TGTGCCAGCAGTTATACTTATGAGCAGTTCTTC	CASSYTYEQFF
TRBJ2-5	NA	TRBV9	12	few	TGTGCCAGCAGCCCGTACCAAGAGACCCAGTACTTC	CASSPYQETQYF